This T cell receptor (beta chain) was sequenced in a study of early T cells in non-severe SARS-CoV-2 infection. Study overall: Chains from this unsorted whole-blood bulk RNA could not be paired. Study-level points and caveats: Using VDJdb, the matching emphasized anti-spike CD8 responses while missing private and CD4 specificities.

V lost 9 bases, J lost 5 bases, and 20 bases lay in between. The CDR3 has 14 amino acids. Germline lookup yields CDR1 LNHDA and CDR2 SQIVND (reference sequence). In regard to this clonotype: The antigen remains unidentified.

Researchers tagged individual cDNA molecules with unique molecular identifiers. TCRdb used MiXCR to reprocess the 5' RACE reads, holding one entry per CDR3 protein. The sample contains tens of thousands of distinct CDR3 sequences, approximately 8% of which appear only once. This receptor was identified in an adult who was a healthcare worker with PCR-confirmed SARS-CoV-2 infection or an uninfected control (not recorded which). This chain connects TRBV19 to TRBJ2-7, with D possibly being TRBD2 (6 bases). The sequences come from whole blood, collected at baseline. This chain's CDR3 is CASSLLAGSDEQYF. CDR3 coding DNA: TGTGCCAGCTCCCTTCTAGCCGGGAGCGACGAGCAGTACTTC.